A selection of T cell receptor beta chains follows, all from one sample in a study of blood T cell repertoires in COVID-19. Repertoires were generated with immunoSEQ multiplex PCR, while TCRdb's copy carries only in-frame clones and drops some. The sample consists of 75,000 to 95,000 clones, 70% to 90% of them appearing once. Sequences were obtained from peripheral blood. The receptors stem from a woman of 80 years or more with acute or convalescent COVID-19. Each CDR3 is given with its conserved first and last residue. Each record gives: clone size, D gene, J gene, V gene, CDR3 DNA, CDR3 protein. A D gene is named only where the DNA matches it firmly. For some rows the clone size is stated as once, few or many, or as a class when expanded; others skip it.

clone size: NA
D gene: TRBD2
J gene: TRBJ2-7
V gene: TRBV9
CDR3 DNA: TGTGCCAGCAGCGTAGCGGGGACTAGCGGGTACGAGCAGTACTTC
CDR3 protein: CASSVAGTSGYEQYF

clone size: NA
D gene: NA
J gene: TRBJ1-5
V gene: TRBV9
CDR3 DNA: TGTGCCAGCAGCCCCCTTCGAGGGGACACTCCCCGAAATCAGCCCCAGCATTTT
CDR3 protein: CASSPLRGDTPRNQPQHF

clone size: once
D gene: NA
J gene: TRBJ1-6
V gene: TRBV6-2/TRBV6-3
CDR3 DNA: TGTGCCAGCAGTTACGATGGCAGGGGCTATAATTCACCCCTCCACTTT
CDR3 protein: CASSYDGRGYNSPLHF

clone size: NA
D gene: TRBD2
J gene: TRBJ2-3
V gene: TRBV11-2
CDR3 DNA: TGTGCCAGCAGCTTAGGGCTGGGACTAGCGGGGGGAAGCACAGATACGCAGTATTTT
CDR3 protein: CASSLGLGLAGGSTDTQYF

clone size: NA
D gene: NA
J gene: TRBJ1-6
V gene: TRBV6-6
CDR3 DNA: TGTGCCACTTCGATCGGGGGGAGGGCTTCACCCCTCCACTTT
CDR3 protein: CATSIGGRASPLHF

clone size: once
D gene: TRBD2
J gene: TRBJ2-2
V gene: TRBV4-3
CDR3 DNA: TGCGCCAGCAGCCAAGATATCGTAGCGGGAGCTGCGAACACCGGGGAGCTGTTTTTT
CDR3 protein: CASSQDIVAGAANTGELFF

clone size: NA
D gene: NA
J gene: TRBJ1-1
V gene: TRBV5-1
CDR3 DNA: TGCGCCAGCAGCTTGAGGACTGGTGCGGTGAACACTGAAGCTTTCTTT
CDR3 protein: CASSLRTGAVNTEAFF

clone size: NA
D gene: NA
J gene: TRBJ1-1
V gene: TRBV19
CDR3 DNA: TGTGCCAGTAGTTGGGGCATGAACACTGAAGCTTTCTTT
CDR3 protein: CASSWGMNTEAFF

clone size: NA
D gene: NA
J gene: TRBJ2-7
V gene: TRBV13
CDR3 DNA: TGTGCCAGCAGCTTAGGGCGGGGAATCTACGAGCAGTACTTC
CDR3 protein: CASSLGRGIYEQYF

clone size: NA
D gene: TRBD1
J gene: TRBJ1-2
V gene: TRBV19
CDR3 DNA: TGTGCCAGTAGCGTACGGGACAGACGTCATGGCTACACCTTC
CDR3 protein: CASSVRDRRHGYTF

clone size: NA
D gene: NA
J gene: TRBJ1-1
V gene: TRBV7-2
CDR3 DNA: TGTGCCAGCAGCTTACTAGGCAGGGATGTTGCTTTCTTT
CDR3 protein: CASSLLGRDVAFF

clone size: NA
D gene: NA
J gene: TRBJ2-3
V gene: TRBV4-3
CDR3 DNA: TGCGCCAGCAGCCAAGGGACTAGCACAGATACGCAGTATTTT
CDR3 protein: CASSQGTSTDTQYF

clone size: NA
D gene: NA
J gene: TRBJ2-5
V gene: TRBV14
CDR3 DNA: TGTGCCAGCAGCCAAGATTGGGCTAGCGAAGGAGAGACCCAGTACTTC
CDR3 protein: CASSQDWASEGETQYF

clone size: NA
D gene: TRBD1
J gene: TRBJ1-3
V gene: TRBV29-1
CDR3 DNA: TGCAGCGGACAGGGGGCGGCTGGAAACACCATATATTTT
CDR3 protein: CSGQGAAGNTIYF

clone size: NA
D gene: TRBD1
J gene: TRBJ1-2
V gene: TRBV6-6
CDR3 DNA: TGTGCCAGCAGAGAGACAGGGGGTAGCACCTTC
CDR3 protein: CASRETGGSTF

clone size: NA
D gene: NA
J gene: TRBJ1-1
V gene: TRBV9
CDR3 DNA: TGTGCCAGCAGTAAAGGGGGTCCTGAAACTGAAGCTTTCTTT
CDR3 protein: CASSKGGPETEAFF

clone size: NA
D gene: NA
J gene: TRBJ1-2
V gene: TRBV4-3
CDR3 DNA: TGCGCCAGCAGCCTAACCCTAATGGGGGGGGCGGAGGGCTACACCTTC
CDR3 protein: CASSLTLMGGAEGYTF

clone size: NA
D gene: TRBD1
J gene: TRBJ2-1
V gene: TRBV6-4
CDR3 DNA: TGTGCCAGCAAACGGACAGGCGGGAATGAGCAGTTCTTC
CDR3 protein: CASKRTGGNEQFF

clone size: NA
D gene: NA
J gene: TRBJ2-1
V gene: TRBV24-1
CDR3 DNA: TGTGCAACCCGACCCCAGGGGCCCAACAATGAGCAGTTCTTC
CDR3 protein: CATRPQGPNNEQFF

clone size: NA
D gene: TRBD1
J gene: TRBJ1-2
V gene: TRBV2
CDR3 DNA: TGTGCCAGCCTCACTACGGACAGGGGAGAATTTGGCTATGGCTACACCTTC
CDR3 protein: CASLTTDRGEFGYGYTF

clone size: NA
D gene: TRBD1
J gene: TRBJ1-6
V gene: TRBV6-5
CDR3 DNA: TGTGCCACCTCCACAGGGGGGGAGGATTCACCCCTCCACTTT
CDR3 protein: CATSTGGEDSPLHF

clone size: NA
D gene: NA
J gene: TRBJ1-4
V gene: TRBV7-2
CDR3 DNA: TGTGCCAGCGGCCTTCTTAATGAAAAACTGTTTTTT
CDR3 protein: CASGLLNEKLFF

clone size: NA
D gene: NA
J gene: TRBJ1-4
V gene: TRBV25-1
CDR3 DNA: TGTGCCAGCAGTGATGGGGGGTGGGGTGAAAAACTGTTTTTT
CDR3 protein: CASSDGGWGEKLFF

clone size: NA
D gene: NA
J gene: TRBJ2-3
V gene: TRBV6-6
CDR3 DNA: TGTGCCAGCAGGGGCAGGGTTGGCACAGATACGCAGTATTTT
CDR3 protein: CASRGRVGTDTQYF

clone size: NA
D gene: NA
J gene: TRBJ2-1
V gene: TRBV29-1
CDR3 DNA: TGCGGCTTACAGGAAAACTACAATGAGCAGTTCTTC
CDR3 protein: CGLQENYNEQFF

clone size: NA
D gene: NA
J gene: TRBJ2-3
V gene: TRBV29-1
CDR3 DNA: TGCAGCGTTGAGGCAGCGGTTCGCACAGATACGCAGTATTTT
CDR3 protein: CSVEAAVRTDTQYF

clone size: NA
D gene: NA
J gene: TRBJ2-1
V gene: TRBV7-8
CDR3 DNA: TGTGCCAGCAGCTTAGGGGGCCAGGGGTTGTTCTTC
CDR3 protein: CASSLGGQGLFF

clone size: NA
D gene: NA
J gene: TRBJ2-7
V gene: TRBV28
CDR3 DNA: TGTGCCAGCCGTCACGGCTCCTACGAGCAGTACTTC
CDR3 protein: CASRHGSYEQYF

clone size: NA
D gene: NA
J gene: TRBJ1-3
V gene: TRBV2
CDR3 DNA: TGTGCCAGCAGTGAAGAGAGAACGTACTCTGGAAACACCATATATTTT
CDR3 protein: CASSEERTYSGNTIYF

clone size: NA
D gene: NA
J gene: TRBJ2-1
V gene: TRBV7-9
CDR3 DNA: TGTGCCAGCAGCTTAGTGCCCGGGAGCTCCTACAATGAGCAGTTCTTC
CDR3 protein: CASSLVPGSSYNEQFF

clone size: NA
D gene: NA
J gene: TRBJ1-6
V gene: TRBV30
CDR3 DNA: TGTGCCTGGAGCACGCAGGGGATGTATTCACCCCTCCACTTT
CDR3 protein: CAWSTQGMYSPLHF

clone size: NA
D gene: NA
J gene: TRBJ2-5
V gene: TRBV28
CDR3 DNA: TGTGCCAGCACCTCAGGCCAGCAAGAGACCCAGTACTTC
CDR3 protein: CASTSGQQETQYF

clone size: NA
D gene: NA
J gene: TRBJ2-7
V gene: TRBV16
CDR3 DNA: TGTGCCAGCAGCTCGACAACCGGCTCCTACGAGCAGTACTTC
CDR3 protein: CASSSTTGSYEQYF

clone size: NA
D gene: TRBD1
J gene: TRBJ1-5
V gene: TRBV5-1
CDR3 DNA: TGCGCCAGCAGCTGGGGGACAGGGGACAATCAGCCCCAGCATTTT
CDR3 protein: CASSWGTGDNQPQHF

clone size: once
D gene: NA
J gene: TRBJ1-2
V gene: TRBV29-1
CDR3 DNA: TGCAGCGTATACGGACTGAACTATGGCTACACCTTC
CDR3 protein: CSVYGLNYGYTF

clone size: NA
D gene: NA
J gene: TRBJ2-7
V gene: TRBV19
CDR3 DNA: TGTGCCAGTAGTATACGCAGGGGGGTCATCTACGAGCAGTACTTC
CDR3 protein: CASSIRRGVIYEQYF

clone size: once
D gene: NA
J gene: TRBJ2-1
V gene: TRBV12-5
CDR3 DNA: TGTGCTAGTGGTCTAGGACAGATCCAAGTCAATGAGCAGTTCTTC
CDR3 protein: CASGLGQIQVNEQFF

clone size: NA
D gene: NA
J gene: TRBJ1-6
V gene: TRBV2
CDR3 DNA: TGTGCCAGCAGTTACCGTCCGATGCGGGGTAATTCACCCCTCCACTTT
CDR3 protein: CASSYRPMRGNSPLHF

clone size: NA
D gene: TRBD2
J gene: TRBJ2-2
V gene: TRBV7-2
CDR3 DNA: TGTGCCAGCAGCGTAACTAGCGGGCCCACCGGGGAGCTGTTTTTT
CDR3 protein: CASSVTSGPTGELFF

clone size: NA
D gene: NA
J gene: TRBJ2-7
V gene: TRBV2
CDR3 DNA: TGTGCCAGTGGAGGGGGGGGTTCCTACGAGCAGTACTTC
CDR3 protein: CASGGGGSYEQYF

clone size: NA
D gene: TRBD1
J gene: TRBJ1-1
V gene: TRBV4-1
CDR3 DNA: TGCGCCAGCAGCCAAGTCGGGACAGGCCTGAACACTGAAGCTTTCTTT
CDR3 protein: CASSQVGTGLNTEAFF

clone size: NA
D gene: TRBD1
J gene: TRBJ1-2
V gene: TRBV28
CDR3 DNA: TGTGCCAGCAGTCCTGGACAGGGCGGTGGCTACACCTTC
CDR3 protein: CASSPGQGGGYTF

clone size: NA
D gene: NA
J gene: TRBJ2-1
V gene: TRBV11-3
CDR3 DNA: TGTGCCAGCAGCTTAATAACAGGCGGTGAGCAGTTCTTC
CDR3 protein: CASSLITGGEQFF

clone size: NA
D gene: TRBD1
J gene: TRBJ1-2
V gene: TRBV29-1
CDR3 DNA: TGCAGCGTTGAAGTAGGACAGGGGGCATGGGGCTACACCTTC
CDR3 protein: CSVEVGQGAWGYTF

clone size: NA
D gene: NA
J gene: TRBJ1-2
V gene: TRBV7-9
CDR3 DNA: TGTGCCAGCAGCTTAGGTTCAGGGGCCTATGGCTACACCTTC
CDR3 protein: CASSLGSGAYGYTF

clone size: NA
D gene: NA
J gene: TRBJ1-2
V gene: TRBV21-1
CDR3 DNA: TGTGCCAGCAGCAAAGCCCGAGGACAGGGTCGATATGGCTACACCTTC
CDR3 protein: CASSKARGQGRYGYTF

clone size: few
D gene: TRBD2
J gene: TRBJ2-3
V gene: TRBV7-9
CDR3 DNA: TGTGCCAGCAGCCCCGTCCGGGGGGAAGCAGATACGCAGTATTTT
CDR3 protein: CASSPVRGEADTQYF

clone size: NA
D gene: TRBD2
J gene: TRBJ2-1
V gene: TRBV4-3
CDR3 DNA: TGCGCCAGCAGTCTCGGGGGGGGCGATGAGCAGTTCTTC
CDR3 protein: CASSLGGGDEQFF

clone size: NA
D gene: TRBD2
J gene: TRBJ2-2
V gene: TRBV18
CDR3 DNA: TGTGCCAGCCTTCCGGGACTAGCGAACACCGGGGAGCTGTTTTTT
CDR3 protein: CASLPGLANTGELFF

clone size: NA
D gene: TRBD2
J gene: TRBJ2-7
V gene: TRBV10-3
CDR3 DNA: TGTGCCACCACTAGCGGGAGTACTTCCGAGCAGTACTTC
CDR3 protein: CATTSGSTSEQYF

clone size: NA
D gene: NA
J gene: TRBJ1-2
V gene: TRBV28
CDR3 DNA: TGTGCCAGCAGTCAGGGGAACTATGGCTACACCTTC
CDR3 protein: CASSQGNYGYTF

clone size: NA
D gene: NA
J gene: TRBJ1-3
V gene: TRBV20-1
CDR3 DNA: TGCAGTGCTAGTTCATTCGTAAGCAGGGGCTCTGGAAACACCATATATTTT
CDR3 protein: CSASSFVSRGSGNTIYF

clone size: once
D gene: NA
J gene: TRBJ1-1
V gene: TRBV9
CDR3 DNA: TGTGCCAGCAGCCCCGATCCAGGGCTTTCGGCTTTCTTT
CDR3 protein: CASSPDPGLSAFF

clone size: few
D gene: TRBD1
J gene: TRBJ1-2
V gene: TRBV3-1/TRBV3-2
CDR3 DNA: TGTGCCAGCAGCGCGGGACAGGCGAACTATGGCTACACCTTC
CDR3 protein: CASSAGQANYGYTF